This section outlines one TCR beta chain sequence together with its context. The V gene's germline CDR1 is MDHEN and CDR2 SYDVKM. The CDR3 contains 16 residues. V shed 3 bases and J shed 2 bases, with 16 bases lying between them. The method was immunoSEQ multiplex PCR; TCRdb's version includes in-frame clones alone and lacks a portion of them. This table holds approximately 240,000 clones, just over 90% found once. This sample was taken from a study of blood T cell repertoires in COVID-19. Study background: Donors in the United States, Italy and Spain gave samples during acute or convalescent COVID-19.

This clonotype was sampled from a woman aged 18-35 years who had recovered from COVID-19. The sample was PBMCs or T cells enriched from blood (not recorded which). The chain couples TRBV28 to TRBJ1-2; TRBD1 is a possible D gene (6 bases). CDR3 loop: CASSFGGGFVNYGYTF. CDR3 coding DNA: TGTGCCAGCAGTTTTGGTGGGGGCTTTGTCAACTATGGCTACACCTTC.